The clone carrying this T cell receptor (beta chain) showed up many times. Antigen specificity is unknown. The CDR3 length is 14 residues. Trimming shortened V by 2 bases and J by 2 bases, and 8 bases separated the two germline ends. The germline CDR1 and CDR2 sequences are SGHTA and FQGNSA. The data belong to a study of T cell repertoires in cytomegalovirus infection. MiXCR, applied by TCRdb to the reads, yields one record per CDR3 protein. This table holds hundreds of thousands of distinct CDR3 sequences, approximately 42% found once. The chain recombines TRBV7-2 with TRBJ2-3; tentative D call: TRBD2 (5 bases). The TCR was taken from a human donor in good health (CMV status not recorded). Some clones in this sample may be carry-over from other donors' samples. The sample consisted of cultured PBMCs, taken from culture after CMV antigen stimulation. DNA of the CDR3: TGTGCCAGCAGCTTACTGGACTCCACAGATACGCAGTATTTT. It is translated as CASSLLDSTDTQYF.